Listed below are T cell receptor beta chains from one sample, sequenced in a study of blood T cell repertoires in COVID-19. Assay used: immunoSEQ multiplex PCR; TCRdb lists only in-frame clones, some missing. Of approximately 330,000 clones detected, roughly 90% appear once; the ten largest clones hold roughly 8.9%. Sequencing was carried out using peripheral blood. The receptors come from a man aged 30-40 years with COVID-19, enrolled during active disease. The CDR3 runs from the conserved cysteine through the conserved F or W. D genes are given only for firm matches. Expanded clones are given a class, and other clones once, few, many or no size at all.

D gene,J gene,V gene,clone size,CDR3 DNA,CDR3 protein
TRBD2,TRBJ2-3,TRBV6-2/TRBV6-3,.,TGTGCCAGCAGTCCGGGACTAGCGGGCACAGATACGCAGTATTTT,CASSPGLAGTDTQYF
.,TRBJ2-7,TRBV6-5,.,TGTGCCAGCAGGGAGAACTACGAGCAGTACTTC,CASRENYEQYF
.,TRBJ1-6,TRBV4-2,.,TGTGCCAGCAGCCAAGGGCCGGGAGGTAATTCACCCCTCCACTTT,CASSQGPGGNSPLHF
.,TRBJ2-7,TRBV6-2/TRBV6-3,once,TGTGCCAGCAGCCTAGCGTATACCTACGAGCAGTACTTC,CASSLAYTYEQYF
.,TRBJ2-7,TRBV7-9,.,TGTGCCAGCAGCTTATATATCTCCTACGAGCAGTACTTC,CASSLYISYEQYF
.,TRBJ1-2,TRBV4-1,.,TGCGCCAGCAGCCAAGATCCCAGGTTAGGCTATGGCTACACCTTC,CASSQDPRLGYGYTF
.,TRBJ1-2,TRBV5-5,.,TGTGCCAGCAGCATAACCACTAATAACTATGGCTACACCTTC,CASSITTNNYGYTF
.,TRBJ1-1,TRBV7-3,.,TGTGCCAGCAGCTTAGACCAGACACCAGGTAATGAAGCTTTCTTT,CASSLDQTPGNEAFF
TRBD1,TRBJ1-1,TRBV4-3,.,TGCGCCAGCAGCCAAGAGTCCACAGGGGTCCTAAACACTGAAGCTTTCTTT,CASSQESTGVLNTEAFF
TRBD1,TRBJ1-2,TRBV7-9,.,TGTGCCAGCAGCTCCCTCAAAGACAGGGGGATGGGCTACACCTTC,CASSSLKDRGMGYTF
.,TRBJ1-1,TRBV6-5,.,TGTGCCAGCAGCGTGAAGGTCGGGGCTGAAGCTTTCTTT,CASSVKVGAEAFF
.,TRBJ1-2,TRBV19,few,TGTGCCAGCTCTGTAGGCGGCTTAAGCTATGGCTACACCTTC,CASSVGGLSYGYTF
.,TRBJ2-3,TRBV7-2,.,TGTGCCAGCAGCTCGAGGACTGGGGATACGCAGTATTTT,CASSSRTGDTQYF
TRBD1,TRBJ2-2,TRBV2,.,TGTGCCAGCAGAGACGGGACAGGGCCCACCGGGGAGCTGTTTTTT,CASRDGTGPTGELFF
.,TRBJ1-6,TRBV6-2/TRBV6-3,.,TGTGCCAGCAGTTTCGGACAGTTAGGCAATTCACCCCTCCACTTT,CASSFGQLGNSPLHF
TRBD1,TRBJ1-1,TRBV18,.,TGTGCCAGCTCAAGTGGACAGGGGGCTTGGAACACTGAAGCTTTCTTT,CASSSGQGAWNTEAFF
.,TRBJ2-7,TRBV19,.,TGTGCCAGTAGTATAGTCCAGGGGTATGGCGAGCAGTACTTC,CASSIVQGYGEQYF
.,TRBJ2-5,TRBV2,.,TGTGCCAGCAGTGAAATCTTACAGTTCCAAGAGACCCAGTACTTC,CASSEILQFQETQYF
TRBD1,TRBJ1-2,TRBV5-1,.,TGCGCCAGCAGGACAGGGAGTGGAAGGTATGGCTACACCTTC,CASRTGSGRYGYTF
.,TRBJ2-3,TRBV2,.,TGTGCCAGCAGTGATCCGCGAGGCACAGATACGCAGTATTTT,CASSDPRGTDTQYF
.,TRBJ1-6,TRBV2,.,TGTGCCAGCAGTGAAGGGTTACAGAGAAGTTCACCCCTCCACTTT,CASSEGLQRSSPLHF
.,TRBJ2-5,TRBV9,.,TGTGCCAGCAGCGTGGACCATACAGGGACCGGTCAAGAGACCCAGTACTTC,CASSVDHTGTGQETQYF
.,TRBJ1-2,TRBV7-3,few,TGTGCCAGCAGCGATGGACTGGAGGAAAGCTACACCTTC,CASSDGLEESYTF
.,TRBJ1-1,TRBV6-5,.,TGTGCCAGCAGTTACCGGGACACGAACACTGAAGCTTTCTTT,CASSYRDTNTEAFF